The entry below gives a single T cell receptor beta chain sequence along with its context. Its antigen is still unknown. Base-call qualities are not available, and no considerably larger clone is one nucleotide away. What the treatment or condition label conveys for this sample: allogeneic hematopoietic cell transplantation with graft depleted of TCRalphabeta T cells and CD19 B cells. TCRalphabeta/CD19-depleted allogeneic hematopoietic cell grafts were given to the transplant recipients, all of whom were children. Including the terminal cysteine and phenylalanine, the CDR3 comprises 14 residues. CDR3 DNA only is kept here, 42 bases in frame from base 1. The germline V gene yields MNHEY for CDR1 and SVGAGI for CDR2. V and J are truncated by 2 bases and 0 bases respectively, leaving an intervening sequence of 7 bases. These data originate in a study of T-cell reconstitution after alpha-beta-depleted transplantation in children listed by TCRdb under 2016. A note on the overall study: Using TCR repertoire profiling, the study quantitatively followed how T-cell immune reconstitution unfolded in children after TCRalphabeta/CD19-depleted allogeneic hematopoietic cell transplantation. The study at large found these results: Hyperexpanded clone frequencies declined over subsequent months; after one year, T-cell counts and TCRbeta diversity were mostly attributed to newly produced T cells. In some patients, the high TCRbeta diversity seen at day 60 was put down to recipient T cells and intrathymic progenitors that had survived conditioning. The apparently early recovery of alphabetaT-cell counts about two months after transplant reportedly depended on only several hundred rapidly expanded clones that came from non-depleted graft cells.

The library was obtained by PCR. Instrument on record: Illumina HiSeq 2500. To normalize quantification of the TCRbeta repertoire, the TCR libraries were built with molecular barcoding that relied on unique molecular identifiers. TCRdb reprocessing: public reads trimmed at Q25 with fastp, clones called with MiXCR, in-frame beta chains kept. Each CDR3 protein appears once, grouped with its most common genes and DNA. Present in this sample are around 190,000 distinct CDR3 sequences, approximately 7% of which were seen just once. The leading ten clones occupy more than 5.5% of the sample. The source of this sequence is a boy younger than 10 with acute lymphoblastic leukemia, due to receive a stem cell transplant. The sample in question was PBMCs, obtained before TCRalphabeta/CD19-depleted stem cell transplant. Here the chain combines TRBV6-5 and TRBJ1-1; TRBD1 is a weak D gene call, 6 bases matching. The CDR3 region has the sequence CASSYGQLNTEAFF. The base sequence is TGTGCCAGCAGTTACGGACAGTTGAACACTGAAGCTTTCTTT.